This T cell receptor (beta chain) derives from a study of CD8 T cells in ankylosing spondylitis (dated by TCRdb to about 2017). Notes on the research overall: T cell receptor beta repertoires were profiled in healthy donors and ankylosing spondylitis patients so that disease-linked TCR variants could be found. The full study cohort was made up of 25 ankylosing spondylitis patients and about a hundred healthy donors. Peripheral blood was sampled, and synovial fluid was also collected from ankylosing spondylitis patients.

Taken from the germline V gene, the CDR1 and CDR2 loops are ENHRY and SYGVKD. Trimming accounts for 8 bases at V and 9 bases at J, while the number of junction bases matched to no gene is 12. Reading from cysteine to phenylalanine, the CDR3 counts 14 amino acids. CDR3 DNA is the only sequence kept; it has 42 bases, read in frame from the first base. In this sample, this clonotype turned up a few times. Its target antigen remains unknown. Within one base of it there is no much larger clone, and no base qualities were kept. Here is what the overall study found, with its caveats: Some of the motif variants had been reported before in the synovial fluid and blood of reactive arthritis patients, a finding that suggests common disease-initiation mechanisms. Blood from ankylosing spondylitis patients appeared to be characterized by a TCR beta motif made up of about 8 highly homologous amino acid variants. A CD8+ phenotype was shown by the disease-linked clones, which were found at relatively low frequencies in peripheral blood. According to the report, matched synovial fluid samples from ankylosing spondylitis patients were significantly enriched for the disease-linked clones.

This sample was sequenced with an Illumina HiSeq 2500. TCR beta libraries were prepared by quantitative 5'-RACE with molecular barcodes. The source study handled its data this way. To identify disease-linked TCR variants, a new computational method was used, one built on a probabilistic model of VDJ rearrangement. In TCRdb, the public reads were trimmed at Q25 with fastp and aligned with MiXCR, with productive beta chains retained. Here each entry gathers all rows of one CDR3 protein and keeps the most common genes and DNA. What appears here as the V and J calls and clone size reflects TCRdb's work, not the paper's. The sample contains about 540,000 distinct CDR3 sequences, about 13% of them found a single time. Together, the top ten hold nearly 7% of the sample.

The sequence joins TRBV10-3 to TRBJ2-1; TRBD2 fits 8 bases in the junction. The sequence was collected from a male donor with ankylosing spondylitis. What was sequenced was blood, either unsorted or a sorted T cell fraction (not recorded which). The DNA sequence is TGTGCCATCGGGCCGTTAGGGCTAGCGGGTGAGCAGTTCTTC. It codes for CAIGPLGLAGEQFF.